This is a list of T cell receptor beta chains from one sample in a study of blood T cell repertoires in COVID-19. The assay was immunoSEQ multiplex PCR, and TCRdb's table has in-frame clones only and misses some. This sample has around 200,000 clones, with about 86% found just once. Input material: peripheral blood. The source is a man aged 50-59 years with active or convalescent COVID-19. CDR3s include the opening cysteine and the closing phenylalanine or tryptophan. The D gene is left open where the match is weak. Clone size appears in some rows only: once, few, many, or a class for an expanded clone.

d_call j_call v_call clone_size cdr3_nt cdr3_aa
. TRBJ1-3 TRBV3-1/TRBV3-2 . TGTGCCAGCAGCTCAGGACAGCTGCCCCATAAAATATATTTT CASSSGQLPHKIYF
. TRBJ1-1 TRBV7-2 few TGTGCCAGCAGCTTTTCGGTGAACACTGAAGCTTTCTTT CASSFSVNTEAFF
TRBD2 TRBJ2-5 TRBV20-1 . TGCAGTGCTAGTGTTCTAGCGGGGGGAGAGACCCAGTACTTC CSASVLAGGETQYF
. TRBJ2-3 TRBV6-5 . TGTGCCAGCAAGAACAGGGCAAGCACAGATACGCAGTATTTT CASKNRASTDTQYF
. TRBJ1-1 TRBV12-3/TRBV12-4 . TGTGCCAGCACCCTGGGCCTCCGAGAGGAAGCTTTCTTT CASTLGLREEAFF
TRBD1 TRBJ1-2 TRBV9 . TGTGCCAGCAGCGTACGGGGGACAGAGAACTATGGCTACACCTTC CASSVRGTENYGYTF
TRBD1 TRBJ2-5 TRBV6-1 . TGTGCCAGCAAAAATTTCGGACAGGGACAAGAGACCCAGTACTTC CASKNFGQGQETQYF
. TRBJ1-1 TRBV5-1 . TGCGCCAGCAGCTTGGGAACAGGGCAGGCCGCTGAAGCTTTCTTT CASSLGTGQAAEAFF
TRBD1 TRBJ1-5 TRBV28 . TGTGCCAGCAGTACCGGACAGGGAAAGACGCAGCCCCAGCATTTT CASSTGQGKTQPQHF
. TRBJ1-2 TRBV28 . TGTGCCAGCAGTTTAGGAGGGTCGGGTGGCTACACCTTC CASSLGGSGGYTF
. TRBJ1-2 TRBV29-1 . TGCAGCGTTGTCAGGGCAGGATCCTATGGCTACACCTTC CSVVRAGSYGYTF
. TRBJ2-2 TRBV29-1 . TGCAGCGTTGAAGATGCGGCAGCGTCGGGGACCGGGGAGCTGTTTTTT CSVEDAAASGTGELFF
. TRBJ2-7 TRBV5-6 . TGTGCCAGCAGCTTAGTCGTGACGGCGGGATACGAGCAGTACTTC CASSLVVTAGYEQYF
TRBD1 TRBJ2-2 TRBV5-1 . TGCGCCAGCAGCGGGACAGGGGGGAACACCGGGGAGCTGTTTTTT CASSGTGGNTGELFF
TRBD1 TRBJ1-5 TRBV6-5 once TGTGCCAGCAGACAGAGACAGGGACGTACGCATTTT CASRQRQGRTHF
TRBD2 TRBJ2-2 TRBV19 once TGTGCCAGTAGCCCAGCGGGGATGTACACCGGGGAGCTGTTTTTT CASSPAGMYTGELFF
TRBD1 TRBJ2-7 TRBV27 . TGTGCCAGCAGTCCGGCGGGACAGGGAGTCTTAGAGCAGTACTTC CASSPAGQGVLEQYF
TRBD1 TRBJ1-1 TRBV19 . TGTGCCAGTAGTATCTTAGACAGGGGTACTGAAGCTTTCTTT CASSILDRGTEAFF
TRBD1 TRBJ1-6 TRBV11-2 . TGTGCCAGCAGCGGGGACAGGGTGTTTAGTTCACCCCTCCACTTT CASSGDRVFSSPLHF
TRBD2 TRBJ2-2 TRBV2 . TGTGCCAGCAGTGATCCGTCTAGCGGGGACGCGAACACCGGGGAGCTGTTTTTT CASSDPSSGDANTGELFF
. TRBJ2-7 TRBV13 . TGTGCCAGCAGCTCAGCGGCTAGCTACGAGCAGTACTTC CASSSAASYEQYF
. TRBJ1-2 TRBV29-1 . TGCAGCGTTCGACAGAGAGCTAACTATGGCTACACCTTC CSVRQRANYGYTF
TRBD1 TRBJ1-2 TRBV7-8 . TGTGCCAGCAGTGCCGACTGGGACAGCTTGGGCGGTGGCTACACCTTC CASSADWDSLGGGYTF
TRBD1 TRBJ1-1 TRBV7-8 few TGTGCCAGCAGCCCCAACTCGAGACAGGGTCGAGCTTTCTTT CASSPNSRQGRAFF
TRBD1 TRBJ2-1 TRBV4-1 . TGCGCCAGCAGCCAAGATGGCAGGGGGCGAGACAATGAGCAGTTCTTC CASSQDGRGRDNEQFF
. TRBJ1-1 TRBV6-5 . TGTGCCAGCATCAAAGGTTCCGGGAGTGCTTTCTTT CASIKGSGSAFF
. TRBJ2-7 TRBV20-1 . TGCAGTGCTAGTGCCGCGTTATCCTACGAGCAGTACTTC CSASAALSYEQYF
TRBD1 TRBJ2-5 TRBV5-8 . TGTGCCAGCAGCCCAGGACAGGGGGCACCTGAGACCCAGTACTTC CASSPGQGAPETQYF
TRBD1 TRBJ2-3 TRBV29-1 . TGCAGCGTTGTGGGGGCAGGGGGAATAGATACGCAGTATTTT CSVVGAGGIDTQYF
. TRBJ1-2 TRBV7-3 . TGTGCCAGCAGCTTAGGTATCGGCTATGGCTACACCTTC CASSLGIGYGYTF
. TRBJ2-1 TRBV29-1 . TGCAGCGCCATACAGGGCTCCTACAATGAGCAGTTCTTC CSAIQGSYNEQFF
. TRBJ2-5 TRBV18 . TGTGCCAGCTCACTCAAAGAGACCCAGTACTTC CASSLKETQYF
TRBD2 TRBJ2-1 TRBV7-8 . TGTGCCAGCAGCTTAGCCCGTCGACTAGCGGGGGATCGCAATGAGCAGTTCTTC CASSLARRLAGDRNEQFF
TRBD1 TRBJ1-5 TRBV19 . TGTGCCAGTAGTATATTGGACAGGGTCGTCAATCAGCCCCAGCATTTT CASSILDRVVNQPQHF
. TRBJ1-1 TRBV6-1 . TGTGCCAGCAGTGAAGACCGTTCGCTACCAGCTTTCTTT CASSEDRSLPAFF
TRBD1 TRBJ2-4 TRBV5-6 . TGTGCCAGCAGCATGACAGGGCAGGGAAACATTCAGTACTTC CASSMTGQGNIQYF
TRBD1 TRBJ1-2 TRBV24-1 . TGTGCCACCAGTGATGGAAAGGGACAGGGGGCTCAGGGCTACACCTTC CATSDGKGQGAQGYTF
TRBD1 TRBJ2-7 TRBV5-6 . TGTGCCAGCAGCCCCCCCGGGACAGGTTACGAGCAGTACTTC CASSPPGTGYEQYF
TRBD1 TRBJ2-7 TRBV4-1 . TGCGCCAGCAGCCAAGAACAGGGGGCATACGAGCAGTACTTC CASSQEQGAYEQYF
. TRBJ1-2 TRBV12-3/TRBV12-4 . TGTGCCAGCAGTTTAAACCCGAGATATGGCTACACCTTC CASSLNPRYGYTF
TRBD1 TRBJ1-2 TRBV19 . TGTGCCAGTAGTATGGCGGACAGGGCATCTCATGGCTACACCTTC CASSMADRASHGYTF
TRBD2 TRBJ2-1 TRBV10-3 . TGTGCCACTCTGACTAGCGGGGGGGATTATGAGCAGTTCTTC CATLTSGGDYEQFF
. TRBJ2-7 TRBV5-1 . TGCGCCAGCAGCGAGGACAGTTTTAACGAGCAGTACTTC CASSEDSFNEQYF
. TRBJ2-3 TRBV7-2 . TGTGCCAGCAGCTTATCCGGTGGGCAGGAAACAGATACGCAGTATTTT CASSLSGGQETDTQYF
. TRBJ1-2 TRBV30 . TGTGCCTGGAGTGTTGGTCAGAATGGCTACACCTTC CAWSVGQNGYTF
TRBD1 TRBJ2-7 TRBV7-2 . TGTGCCAGCAGCTTAGCTCCCGGGACAGCGAGTTACGAGCAGTACTTC CASSLAPGTASYEQYF
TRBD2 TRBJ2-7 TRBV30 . TGTGCCTGGAGTGTACTAGCGGGGGGATACGAGCAGTACTTC CAWSVLAGGYEQYF
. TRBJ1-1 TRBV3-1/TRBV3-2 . TGTGCCAGCAGCCAAGCCGGGTTCTCTGAAGCTTTCTTT CASSQAGFSEAFF
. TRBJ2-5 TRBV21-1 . TGTGCCAGCAGCAAAGACCCGGGGGGGCGTGAGACCCAGTACTTC CASSKDPGGRETQYF
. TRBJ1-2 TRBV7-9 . TGTGCCAGCAGCCCTGGAGGGTTGGACTATGGCTACACCTTC CASSPGGLDYGYTF
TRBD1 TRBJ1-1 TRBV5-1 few TGCGCCAGCAGCTGGGGACAGGGTGGTACTGAAGCTTTCTTT CASSWGQGGTEAFF
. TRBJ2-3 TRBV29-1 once TGCAGCGTTGGTACTACCAGCACAGATACGCAGTATTTT CSVGTTSTDTQYF
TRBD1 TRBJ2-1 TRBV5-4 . TGTGCCAGCAGCTACCGGGACAGACCCTACAATGAGCAGTTCTTC CASSYRDRPYNEQFF
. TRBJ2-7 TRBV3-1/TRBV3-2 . TGTGCCAGCAGCCAAGGTATCTACGAGCAGTACTTC CASSQGIYEQYF
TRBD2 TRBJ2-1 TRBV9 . TGTGCCAGCAGCGTGGGCTATCGCGGGGGGGCCTCCTACAATGAGCAGTTCTTC CASSVGYRGGASYNEQFF
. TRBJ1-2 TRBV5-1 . TGCGCCAGCAGCTGGGGGGACGGACCGAGGGAGGGCTACACCTTC CASSWGDGPREGYTF
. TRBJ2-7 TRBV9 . TGTGCCAGCTCGCTATGGTCCCACTCCTACGAGCAGTACTTC CASSLWSHSYEQYF
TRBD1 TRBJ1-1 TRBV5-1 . TGCGCCAGCACCCCAGGGGGACACATGAACACTGAAGCTTTCTTT CASTPGGHMNTEAFF
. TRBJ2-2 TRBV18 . TGTGCCAGCTCACCACCAAGACAGAGTGGTACCGGGGAGCTGTTTTTT CASSPPRQSGTGELFF
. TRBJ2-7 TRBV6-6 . TGTGCCAGCAGTTACCTCTACGAGCAGTACTTC CASSYLYEQYF